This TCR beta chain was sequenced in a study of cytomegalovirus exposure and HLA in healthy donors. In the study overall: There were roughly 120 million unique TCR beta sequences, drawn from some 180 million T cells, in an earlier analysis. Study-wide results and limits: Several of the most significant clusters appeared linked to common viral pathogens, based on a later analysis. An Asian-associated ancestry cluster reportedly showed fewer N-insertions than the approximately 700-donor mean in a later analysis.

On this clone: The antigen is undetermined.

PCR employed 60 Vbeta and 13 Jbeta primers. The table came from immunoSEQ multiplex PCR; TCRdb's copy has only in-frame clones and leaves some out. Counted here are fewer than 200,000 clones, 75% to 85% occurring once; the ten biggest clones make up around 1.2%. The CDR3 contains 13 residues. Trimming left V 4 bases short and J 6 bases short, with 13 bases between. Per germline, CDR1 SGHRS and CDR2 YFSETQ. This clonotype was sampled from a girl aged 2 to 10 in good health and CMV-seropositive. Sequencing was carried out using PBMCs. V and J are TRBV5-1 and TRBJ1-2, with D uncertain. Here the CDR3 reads CASSTGGFNGYTF. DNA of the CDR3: TGCGCCAGCAGCACGGGAGGCTTTAATGGCTACACCTTC.